This T cell receptor beta chain is from a study of blood T cell repertoires in COVID-19. Study background: Samples came from the United States, Italy and Spain, spanning acute and convalescent COVID-19. PBMCs, B-cell-depleted T cells, or T cells were the source of the cDNA or gDNA that made up the material.

CDR1 is SGHAT, CDR2 FQNNGV, per germline. Trimming stripped 1 base from V and 8 bases from J, with 14 bases between. The CDR3 runs 15 residues. Only in-frame clones appear in the TCRdb table, and some are missing; sequencing was by immunoSEQ multiplex PCR. The sample yields around 200,000 clones, around nine tenths seen once. This sequence was found in a young man with active or convalescent COVID-19. The genes are TRBV11-2 and TRBJ1-4, with D possibly matching TRBD1 (5 bases). The specimen was peripheral blood. The CDR3 protein is CASSLVVGTREKLFF. CDR3 nucleotides: TGTGCCAGCAGCTTAGTAGTAGGGACTCGGGAAAAACTGTTTTTT.